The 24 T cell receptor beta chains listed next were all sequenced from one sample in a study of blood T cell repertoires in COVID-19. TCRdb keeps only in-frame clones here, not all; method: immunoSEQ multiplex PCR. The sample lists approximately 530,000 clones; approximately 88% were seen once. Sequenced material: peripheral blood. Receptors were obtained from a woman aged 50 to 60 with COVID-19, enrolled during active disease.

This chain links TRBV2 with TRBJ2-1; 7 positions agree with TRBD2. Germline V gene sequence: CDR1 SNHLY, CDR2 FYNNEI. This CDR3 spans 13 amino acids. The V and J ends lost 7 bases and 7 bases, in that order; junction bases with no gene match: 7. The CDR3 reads CASNSGEGNEQFF. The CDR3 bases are TGTGCCAGCAACAGCGGGGAAGGGAATGAGCAGTTCTTC. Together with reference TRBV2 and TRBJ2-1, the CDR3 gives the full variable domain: EPEVTQTPSHQVTQMGQEVILRCVPISNHLYFYWYRQILGQKVEFLVSFYNNEISEKSEIFDDQFSVERPDGSNFTLKIRSTKLEDSAMYFCASNSGEGNEQFFGPGTRLTVL.

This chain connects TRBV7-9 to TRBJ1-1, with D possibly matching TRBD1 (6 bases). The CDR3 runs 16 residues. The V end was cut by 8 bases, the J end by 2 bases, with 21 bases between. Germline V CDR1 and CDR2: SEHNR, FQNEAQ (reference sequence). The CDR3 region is CASSPPFGTRNTEAFF. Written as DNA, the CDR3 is TGTGCCAGCTCCCCCCCATTTGGGACAAGAAACACTGAAGCTTTCTTT.

The CDR3 DNA reads TGTGCTAGTGGTTTGGTACAGGGCACCTATGGCTACACCTTC. It translates to CASGLVQGTYGYTF. V and J are TRBV12-5 and TRBJ1-2; weak D call: TRBD1 (6 bases). The germline V gene encodes CDR1 LGHNT and CDR2 FRNRAP. CDR3 length: 14 amino acids. V lost 0 bases and J lost 4, with 9 bases in between.

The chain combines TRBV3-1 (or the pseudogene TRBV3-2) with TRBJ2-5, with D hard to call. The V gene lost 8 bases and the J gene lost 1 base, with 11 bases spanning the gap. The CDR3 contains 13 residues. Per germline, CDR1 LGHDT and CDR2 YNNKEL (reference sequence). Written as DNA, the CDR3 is TGTGCCAGCGCGTACGGTCTCCAAGAGACCCAGTACTTC. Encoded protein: CASAYGLQETQYF.

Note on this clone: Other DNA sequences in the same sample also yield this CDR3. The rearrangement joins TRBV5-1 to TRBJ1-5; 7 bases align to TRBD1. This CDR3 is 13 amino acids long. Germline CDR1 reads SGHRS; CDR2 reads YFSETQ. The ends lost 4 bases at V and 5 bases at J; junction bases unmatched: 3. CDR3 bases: TGCGCCAGCAGCCTTGGGACAGATCAGCCCCAGCATTTT. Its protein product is CASSLGTDQPQHF. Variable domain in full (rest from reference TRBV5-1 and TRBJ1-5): KAGVTQTPRYLIKTRGQQVTLSCSPISGHRSVSWYQQTPGQGLQFLFEYFSETQRNKGNFPGRFSGRQFSNSRSEMNVSTLELGDSALYLCASSLGTDQPQHFGDGTRLSIL.

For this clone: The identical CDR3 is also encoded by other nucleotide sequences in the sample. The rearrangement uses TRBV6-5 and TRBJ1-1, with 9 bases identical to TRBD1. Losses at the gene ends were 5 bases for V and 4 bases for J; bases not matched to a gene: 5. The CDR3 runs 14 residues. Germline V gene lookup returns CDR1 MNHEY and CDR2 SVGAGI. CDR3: CASSTSGQGTEAFF. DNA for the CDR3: TGTGCCAGCAGTACCTCGGGACAGGGCACTGAAGCTTTCTTT.

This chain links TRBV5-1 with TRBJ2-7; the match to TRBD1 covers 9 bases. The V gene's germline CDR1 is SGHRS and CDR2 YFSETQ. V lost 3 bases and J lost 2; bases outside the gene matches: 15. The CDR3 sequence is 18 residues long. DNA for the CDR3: TGCGCCAGCAGCTCGGCGTTAGAACAGGGGGCAATTCCCTACGAGCAGTACTTC. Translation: CASSSALEQGAIPYEQYF.

In DNA form, the CDR3 reads TGTGCCAGCAGCCCCCTAAACCCTGACTCCTACGAGCAGTACTTC. Its protein is CASSPLNPDSYEQYF. The chain links TRBV21-1 to TRBJ2-7; the table's D call TRBD2 went unverified against the DNA. TRBV21-1 is marked as a pseudogene. The CDR3 runs to 15 residues.

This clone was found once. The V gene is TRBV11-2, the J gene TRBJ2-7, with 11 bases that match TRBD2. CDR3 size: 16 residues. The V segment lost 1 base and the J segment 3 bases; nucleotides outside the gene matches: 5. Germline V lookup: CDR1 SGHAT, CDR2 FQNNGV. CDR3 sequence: CASSLGSGGANYEQYF. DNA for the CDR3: TGTGCCAGCAGCTTAGGTAGCGGGGGGGCAAACTACGAGCAGTACTTC.

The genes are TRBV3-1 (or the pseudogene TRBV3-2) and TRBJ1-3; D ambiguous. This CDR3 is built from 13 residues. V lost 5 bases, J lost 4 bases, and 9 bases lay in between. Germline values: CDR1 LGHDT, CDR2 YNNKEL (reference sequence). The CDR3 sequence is CASSYGGGNTIYF. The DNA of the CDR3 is TGTGCCAGCAGCTACGGCGGGGGAAACACCATATATTTT.

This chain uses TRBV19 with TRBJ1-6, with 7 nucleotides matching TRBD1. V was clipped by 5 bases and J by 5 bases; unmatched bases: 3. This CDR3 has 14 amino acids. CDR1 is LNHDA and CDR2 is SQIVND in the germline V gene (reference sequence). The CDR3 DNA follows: TGTGCCAGTAGTCTCAGGGGGGATAATTCACCCCTCCACTTT. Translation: CASSLRGDNSPLHF. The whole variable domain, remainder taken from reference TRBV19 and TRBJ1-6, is DGGITQSPKYLFRKEGQNVTLSCEQNLNHDAMYWYRQDPGQGLRLIYYSQIVNDFQKGDIAEGYSVSREKKESFPLTVTSAQKNPTAFYLCASSLRGDNSPLHFGNGTRLTVT.

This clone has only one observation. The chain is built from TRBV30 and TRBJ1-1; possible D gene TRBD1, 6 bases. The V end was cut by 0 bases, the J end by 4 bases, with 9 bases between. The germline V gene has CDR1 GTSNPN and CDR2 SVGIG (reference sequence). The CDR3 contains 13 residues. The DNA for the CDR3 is TGTGCCTGGAGTGTACAGGGTATCACTGAAGCTTTCTTT. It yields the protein CAWSVQGITEAFF.

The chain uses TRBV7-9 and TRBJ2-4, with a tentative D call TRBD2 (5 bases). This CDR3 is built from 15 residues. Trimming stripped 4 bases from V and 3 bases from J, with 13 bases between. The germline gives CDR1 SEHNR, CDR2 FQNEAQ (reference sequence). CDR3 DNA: TGTGCCAGCAGCTCCACAGCGGATTACAAAAACATTCAGTACTTC. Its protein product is CASSSTADYKNIQYF.

CDR3 sequence: CASSYLTGGSEAFF. The DNA for the CDR3 is TGTGCCAGCAGTTACTTAACAGGGGGCTCTGAAGCTTTCTTT. V gene TRBV6-2 or TRBV6-3 combines with J gene TRBJ1-1, with 9 bases identical to TRBD1. V lost 1 base and J lost 6; bases outside the gene matches: 3. Germline CDR1 MNHEY, CDR2 SVGEGT. The CDR3 covers 14 residues.

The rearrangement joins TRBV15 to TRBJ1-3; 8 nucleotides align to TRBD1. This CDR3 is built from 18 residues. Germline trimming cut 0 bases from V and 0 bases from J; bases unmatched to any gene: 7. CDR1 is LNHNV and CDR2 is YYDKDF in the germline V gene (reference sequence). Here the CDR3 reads CATSRDTPGQGSGNTIYF. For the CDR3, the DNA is TGTGCCACCAGCAGAGATACACCAGGACAGGGCTCTGGAAACACCATATATTTT.

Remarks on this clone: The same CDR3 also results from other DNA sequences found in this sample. The CDR3, as DNA: TGTGCCAGCAGCTTAGGGCGGTACACTGAAGCTTTCTTT. This encodes CASSLGRYTEAFF. The chain recombines TRBV13 with TRBJ1-1; D is undetermined. This CDR3 contains 13 residues. The V gene lost 0 bases and the J gene lost 3 bases, with 5 bases spanning the gap. The germline CDR1 and CDR2 sequences are PRHDT and FYEKMQ (reference sequence).

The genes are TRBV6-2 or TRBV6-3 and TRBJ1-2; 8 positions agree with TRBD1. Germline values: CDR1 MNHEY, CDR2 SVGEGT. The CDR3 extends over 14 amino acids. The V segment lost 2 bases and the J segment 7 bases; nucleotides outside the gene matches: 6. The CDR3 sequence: CASSYGTGGVGYTF. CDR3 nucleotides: TGTGCCAGCAGTTACGGTACAGGGGGAGTTGGCTACACCTTC.

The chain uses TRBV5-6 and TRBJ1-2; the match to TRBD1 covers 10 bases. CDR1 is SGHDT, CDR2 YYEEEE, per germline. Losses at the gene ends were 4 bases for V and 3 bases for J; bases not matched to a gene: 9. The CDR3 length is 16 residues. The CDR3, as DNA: TGTGCCAGCAGCCGGGGGACAGGGGCTATAGACTATGGCTACACCTTC. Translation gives CASSRGTGAIDYGYTF. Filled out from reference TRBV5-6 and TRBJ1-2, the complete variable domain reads DAGVTQSPTHLIKTRGQQVTLRCSPKSGHDTVSWYQQALGQGPQFIFQYYEEEERQRGNFPDRFSGHQFPNYSSELNVNALLLGDSALYLCASSRGTGAIDYGYTFGSGTRLTVV.

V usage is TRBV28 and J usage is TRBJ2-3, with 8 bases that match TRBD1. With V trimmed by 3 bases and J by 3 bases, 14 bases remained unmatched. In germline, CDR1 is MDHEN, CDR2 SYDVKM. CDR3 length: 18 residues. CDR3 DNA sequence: TGTGCCAGCAGTTTTTCTGTCGGCACAGGGGGGTTAACAGATACGCAGTATTTT. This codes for CASSFSVGTGGLTDTQYF. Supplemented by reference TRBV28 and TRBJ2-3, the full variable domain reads DVKVTQSSRYLVKRTGEKVFLECVQDMDHENMFWYRQDPGLGLRLIYFSYDVKMKEKGDIPEGYSVSREKKERFSLILESASTNQTSMYLCASSFSVGTGGLTDTQYFGPGTRLTVL.

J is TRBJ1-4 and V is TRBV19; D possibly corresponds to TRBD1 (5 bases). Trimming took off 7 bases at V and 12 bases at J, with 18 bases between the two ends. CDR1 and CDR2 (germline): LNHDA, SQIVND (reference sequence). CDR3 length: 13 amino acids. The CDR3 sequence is CASISEAQGELFF. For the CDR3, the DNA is TGTGCCAGTATCTCAGAGGCCCAAGGGGAACTGTTTTTT.

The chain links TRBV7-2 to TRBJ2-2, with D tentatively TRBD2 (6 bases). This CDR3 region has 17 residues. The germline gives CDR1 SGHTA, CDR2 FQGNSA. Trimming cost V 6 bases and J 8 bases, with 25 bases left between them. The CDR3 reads CASSNAGRQYWGGELFF. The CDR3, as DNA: TGTGCCAGCAGTAACGCGGGACGGCAGTATTGGGGGGGGGAGCTGTTTTTT. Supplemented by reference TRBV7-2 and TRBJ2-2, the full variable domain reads GAGVSQSPSNKVTEKGKDVELRCDPISGHTALYWYRQSLGQGLEFLIYFQGNSAPDKSGLPSDRFSAERTGGSVSTLTIQRTQQEDSAVYLCASSNAGRQYWGGELFFGEGSRLTVL.

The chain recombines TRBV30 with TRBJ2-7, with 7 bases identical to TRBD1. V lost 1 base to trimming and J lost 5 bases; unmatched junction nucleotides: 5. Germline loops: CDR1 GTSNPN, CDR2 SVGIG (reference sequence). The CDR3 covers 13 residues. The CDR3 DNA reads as TGTGCCTGGAGTGCGGGACAGTTACACGAGCAGTACTTC. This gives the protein CAWSAGQLHEQYF.

The DNA of the CDR3 is TGTGCCAGTAGCTTGAAAGACCTCAGGGTCTATAATTCACCCCTCCACTTT. Translation: CASSLKDLRVYNSPLHF. The rearrangement links TRBV19 to TRBJ1-6; D might be TRBD1 (5 bases). The CDR3 spans 17 residues. Germline V lookup: CDR1 LNHDA, CDR2 SQIVND (reference sequence). Trimming removed 6 bases at V and 3 bases at J, with 18 bases between. Looking up the rest from reference TRBV19 and TRBJ1-6 gives the full variable domain: DGGITQSPKYLFRKEGQNVTLSCEQNLNHDAMYWYRQDPGQGLRLIYYSQIVNDFQKGDIAEGYSVSREKKESFPLTVTSAQKNPTAFYLCASSLKDLRVYNSPLHFGNGTRLTVT.

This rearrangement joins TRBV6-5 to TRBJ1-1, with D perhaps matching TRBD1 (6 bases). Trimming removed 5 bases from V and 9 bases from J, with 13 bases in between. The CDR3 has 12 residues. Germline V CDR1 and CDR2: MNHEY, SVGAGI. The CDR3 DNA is TGTGCCAGCAGTCGGGACAACGATCAAGCTTTCTTT. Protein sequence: CASSRDNDQAFF.